The present T cell receptor (beta chain) was sequenced within a study of blood T cell repertoires in COVID-19. Study context: Donors in the United States, Italy and Spain gave samples during acute or convalescent COVID-19.

Concerning this clone: The junction shows a germline mismatch at one end, possibly a read error.

Sequencing used immunoSEQ multiplex PCR; TCRdb keeps in-frame clones, though not all of them. The sample contains about 210,000 clones, 84% of which appear only once. This CDR3 has 13 amino acids. The germline V gene has CDR1 MNHNS and CDR2 SASEGT. Sequences were obtained from peripheral blood. This TCR was sampled from a woman in her forties or fifties with active or convalescent COVID-19. V gene TRBV6-1 combines with J gene TRBJ1-3, with no clear D. The CDR3 coding sequence is TGTGCCAGCAGAGAAGGGAGTGGAAACACCATATATTTT. Translating it yields CASREGSGNTIYF.